This T cell receptor (beta chain) was found in a study of blood T cell repertoires in COVID-19 (TCRdb year 2020). For the wider study: The collaborator samples originated in the United States, Italy and Spain and spanned the acute and convalescent phases of COVID-19. The prospective study material was composed of cDNA or gDNA derived from T cells, B-cell-depleted T cells, or PBMCs. Deeply sampled blood TCRbeta repertoires from subjects exposed to, actively infected with, or recovered from COVID-19 were included in the dataset. The repertoires were released in a freely available public database meant as a resource for research on the immune response to SARS-CoV-2. Samples were obtained from the ongoing ImmuneRACE study (first 160 participants) and from 1,000 to 1,500 subjects provided by 6 global collaborators. Nearly every sample came with metadata listing a de-identified subject ID, COVID-19 status, age in years and sex. Where available, HLA class I and class II types were obtained from metadata supplied by the sample provider rather than from assay-based typing. Paper-wide results and their limitations: How much clinical and demographic metadata was included differed by source and by participant, and the metadata was provided uncurated.

The immunoSEQ Assay, a bias-controlled multiplex PCR, was used to amplify TCRbeta CDR3 regions from genomic DNA. In the original analysis: Within the assay, amplification of reference gene primers was used to estimate how many nucleated cells each sample contained. To quantify the absolute abundance of each unique TCRbeta CDR3 rearrangement, sequence reads were collapsed and filtered. Productive Simpson clonality was computed per sample as the square root of Simpson's diversity index over productive rearrangements. TCRdb took this table from immuneACCESS and kept in-frame rearrangements with V and J called. Such tables lack part of the clones; where checked against another copy, unresolved V genes explain under half of the gap, and the rest is unexplained. That table gives V, J and clone size, and the DNA gave D and trimming. In this sample the table shows roughly 350,000 clones, about 89% of which occur a single time. The ten largest clonotypes hold under 11% of the sample.

Of note for this clone: The antigen it recognizes is unknown. No base quality information exists; no much larger clone differs at one position.

One collaborating source in Seattle enrolled patients during active infection and followed them longitudinally through the course of disease. The collaborating institutions used their own protocols to collect whole blood in K2EDTA tubes. For TCRbeta analysis, collaborators shipped samples as frozen whole blood, isolated PBMCs, or DNA extracted from either of those sample types. V loses 4 bases, J loses 1 base, and the germline ends lie 4 bases apart. From its cysteine to its phenylalanine, the CDR3 spans 13 amino acids. Of the read, only the CDR3 DNA is kept; its 39 bases are in frame from base 1. Based on the germline V gene, the CDR1 and CDR2 sequences are MNHEY and SVGAGI.

This chain joins TRBV6-5 to TRBJ1-4; the D gene cannot be named for sure. This receptor was identified in a woman in her twenties or thirties with COVID-19, enrolled during active disease. Sequences were obtained from peripheral blood. The DNA sequence is as follows: TGTGCCAGCAGTTTCCGAACTAATGAAAAACTGTTTTTT. This translates into CASSFRTNEKLFF.